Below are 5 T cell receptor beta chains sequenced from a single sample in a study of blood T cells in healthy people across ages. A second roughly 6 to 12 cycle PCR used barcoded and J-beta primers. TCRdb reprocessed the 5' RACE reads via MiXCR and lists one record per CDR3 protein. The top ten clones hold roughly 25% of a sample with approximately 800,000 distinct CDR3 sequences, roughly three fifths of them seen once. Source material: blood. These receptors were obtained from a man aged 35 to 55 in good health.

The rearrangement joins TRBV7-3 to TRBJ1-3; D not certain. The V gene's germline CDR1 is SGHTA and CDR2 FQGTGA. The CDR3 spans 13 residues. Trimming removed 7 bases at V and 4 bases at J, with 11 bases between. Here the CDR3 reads CASTSQPGNTIYF. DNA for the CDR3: TGTGCCAGCACCTCACAGCCCGGAAACACCATATATTTT. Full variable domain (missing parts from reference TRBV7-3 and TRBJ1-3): GAGVSQTPSNKVTEKGKYVELRCDPISGHTALYWYRQSLGQGPEFLIYFQGTGAADDSGLPNDRFFAVRPEGSVSTLKIQRTERGDSAVYLCASTSQPGNTIYFGEGSWLTVV.

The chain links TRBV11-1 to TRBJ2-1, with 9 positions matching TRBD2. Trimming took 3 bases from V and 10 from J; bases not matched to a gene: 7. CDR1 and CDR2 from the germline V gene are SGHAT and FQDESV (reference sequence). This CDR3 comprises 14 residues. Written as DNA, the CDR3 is TGTGCCAGCAGCTTGGCTAGCGGGACGGACGAGCAGTTCTTC. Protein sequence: CASSLASGTDEQFF.

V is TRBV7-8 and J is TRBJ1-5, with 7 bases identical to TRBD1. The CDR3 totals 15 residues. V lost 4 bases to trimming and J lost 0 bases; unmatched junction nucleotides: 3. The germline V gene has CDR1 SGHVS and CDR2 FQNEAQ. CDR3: CASSSQGYSNQPQHF. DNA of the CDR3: TGTGCCAGCAGCTCACAGGGGTATAGCAATCAGCCCCAGCATTTT.

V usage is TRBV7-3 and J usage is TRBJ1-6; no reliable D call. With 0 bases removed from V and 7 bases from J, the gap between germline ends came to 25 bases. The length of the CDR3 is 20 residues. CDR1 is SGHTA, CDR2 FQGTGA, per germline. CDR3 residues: CASSLTAISGAGSLNSPLHF. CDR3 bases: TGTGCCAGCAGCTTAACGGCTATTTCGGGTGCCGGAAGTCTAAATTCACCCCTCCACTTT.

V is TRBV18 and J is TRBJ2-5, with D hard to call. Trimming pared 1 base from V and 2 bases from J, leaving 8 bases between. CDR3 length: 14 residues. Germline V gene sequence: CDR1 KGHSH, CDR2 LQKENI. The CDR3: CASSPQGRQETQYF. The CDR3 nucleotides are TGTGCCAGCTCACCACAGGGCAGACAAGAGACCCAGTACTTC.